A single sample is the source of the 25 T cell receptor beta chains below, sequenced in a study of tumor-infiltrating lymphocytes in primary liver carcinoma. Co-extracted RNA and DNA came from about 19-30 mg of unsorted bulk tissue. A primer matching the constant region was used to make TCR beta cDNA from 450 to 500 ng of total RNA. Each TCR beta library was derived from three nested multiplex PCR rounds that employed slightly modified ARM-PCR. Primers for the first two PCR rounds were TRBV1-TRBV30 forward primers and a C-beta reverse primer (about 9 cycles per round). TCRdb reanalysed the multiplex PCR reads using MiXCR and keeps one entry per CDR3 protein. The sample has fewer than 75,000 distinct CDR3 sequences, about two thirds seen once; the top ten hold about 40%. Material: liver tumor tissue from sampling region 4. Subset given: tumor region T4, right-lateral pole. These receptors originate from a man between 35 and 55 years old with primary liver carcinoma and hepatitis B virus infection.

Regarding this clonotype: A read error may produce the germline difference seen at one junction end. The chain carries TRBV11-2 and TRBJ2-5; possibly TRBD2 for D (5 bases). Germline assignment: CDR1 SGHAT and CDR2 FQNNGV. The CDR3 contains 18 residues. CDR3 nucleotide sequence: TGTGTCAGCAGCCCTAGCTCAATCCGGGGTACTGGGCGGGAGACCCAGTACTTC. Translating it yields CVSSPSSIRGTGRETQYF. The variable domain in full, with the rest retrieved from reference TRBV11-2 and TRBJ2-5, is EAGVAQSPRYKIIEKRQSVAFWCNPISGHATLYWYQQILGQGPKLLIQFQNNGVVDDSQLPKDRFSAERLKGVDSTLKIQPAKLEDSAVYLCVSSPSSIRGTGRETQYFGPGTRLLVL.

Comments on this clonotype: The junction shows a germline mismatch at one end, possibly a read error. V and J are TRBV11-2 and TRBJ2-1; D is ambiguous. Per germline, CDR1 SGHAT and CDR2 FQNNGV. The CDR3 runs to 15 residues. Written as DNA, the CDR3 is TGTGTCAACAGCTTGGGCGGTAGGGCCGACAATGAGCAGTCCTTC. Translation: CVNSLGGRADNEQSF.

V gene TRBV7-9 combines with J gene TRBJ2-1, with D possibly being TRBD1 or TRBD2 (5 bases each). The CDR3 spans 14 residues. Per the germline V gene, CDR1 is SEHNR and CDR2 is FQNEAQ (reference sequence). V lost 5 bases, J lost 9 bases, and 17 bases lay in between. The CDR3 nucleotides read TGTGCCAGCAGCGCGAGACGGGGCCACAGTGAGCAGTTCTTC. It encodes CASSARRGHSEQFF. The full variable domain, its missing parts supplied by reference TRBV7-9 and TRBJ2-1, is DTGVSQNPRHKITKRGQNVTFRCDPISEHNRLYWYRQTLGQGPEFLTYFQNEAQLEKSRLLSDRFSAERPKGSFSTLEIQRTEQGDSAMYLCASSARRGHSEQFFGPGTRLTVL.

A note on this clonotype: This may be a read error: a much more frequent sequence differs by one nucleotide. This likely comes from a read error, as the CDR3 has no conserved phenylalanine or tryptophan at its end. The rearrangement joins TRBV11-1 to TRBJ2-3, with 8 bases lining up with TRBD2. Germline values: CDR1 SGHAT, CDR2 FQDESV (reference sequence). The V and J ends lost 8 bases and 1 base, in that order; junction bases with no gene match: 5. This CDR3 has 14 residues. The CDR3 sequence: CASAGGAGTDTQYS. In DNA form, the CDR3 reads TGTGCCAGCGCGGGGGGAGCTGGCACAGATACGCAGTATTCT.

V usage is TRBV5-4 and J usage is TRBJ2-1, with 8 positions matching TRBD2. The ends lost 4 bases at V and 8 bases at J; junction bases unmatched: 8. The germline V gene encodes CDR1 SGHNT and CDR2 YYREEE (reference sequence). The CDR3 sequence is 14 residues long. The CDR3 DNA is TGTGCCAGCAGCCCCTCGGGGGGGCAGGATGAGCAGTTCTTC. Translation: CASSPSGGQDEQFF.

This clonotype was detected ten times or more. V is TRBV4-2 and J is TRBJ2-1, with D tentatively TRBD2 (6 bases). Trimming cost V 0 bases and J 8 bases, with 8 bases left between them. CDR1 is LGHNA, CDR2 YNFKEQ, per germline. This CDR3 is 13 amino acids long. CDR3 loop: CASSQDWGDEQFF. Written as DNA, the CDR3 is TGTGCCAGCAGCCAAGATTGGGGGGATGAGCAGTTCTTC.

As to this clonotype: Sequence at one end of the junction differs from germline and may be a read error. The chain uses TRBV29-1 and TRBJ2-1; the match to TRBD2 covers 7 bases. Germline V gene lookup returns CDR1 SQVTM and CDR2 ANQGSEA. The CDR3 consists of 14 residues. CDR3 nucleotide sequence: TGCAGCGGGGGGGGGAGCGGCTCCTACAATGAGCAGTCCTTC. Its protein is CSGGGSGSYNEQSF.

Concerning this clonotype: One junction end does not reproduce the germline sequence, and a read error may be involved. V usage is TRBV4-3 and J usage is TRBJ1-1; D is undetermined. The CDR3 sequence is 13 residues long. CDR1 and CDR2 from the germline V gene are LGHNA and YSLEER. The CDR3 DNA sequence: TGTGCCAGCAGCCAGGATACCACGTCCGGAGCTTTCTTT. Translating it yields CASSQDTTSGAFF.

This clonotype was observed many times. The chain has TRBV6-2 or TRBV6-3 and TRBJ2-7; D is possibly TRBD1 (6 bases). CDR3 size: 16 residues. Germline CDR1 is MNHEY and CDR2 is SVGEGT. V was cut by 4 bases and J by 1 base, with 17 bases left in between. CDR3 protein: CASSLWSGTGSYEQYF. The DNA of the CDR3 is TGTGCCAGCAGTTTATGGTCCGGAACAGGGTCCTACGAGCAGTACTTC.

On this clonotype: Compared with germline, one end of the junction differs, possibly owing to a read error. The chain uses TRBV18 and TRBJ2-5, with a weak D call TRBD1 (5 bases). Germline CDR1 reads KGHSH; CDR2 reads LQKENI. The CDR3 contains 16 residues. As DNA, the CDR3 is TGTGCCTGCTCACCACCGAATAGTAAGGGGTCGGAGACCCAGTACTTC. Translation gives CACSPPNSKGSETQYF.

The chain combines TRBV29-1 with TRBJ2-1; possible D gene TRBD2, 5 bases. CDR1 and CDR2 from the germline V gene are SQVTM and ANQGSEA. CDR3 length: 12 amino acids. The chain's CDR3 is CNARAGGNEWFF. CDR3 bases: TGCAACGCCCGCGCGGGCGGAAATGAGTGGTTCTTC.

The chain recombines TRBV12-3 or TRBV12-4 with TRBJ1-2; D might be TRBD1 (5 bases). V dropped 2 bases and J dropped 3 bases, with 10 bases sitting between them. This CDR3 has 14 amino acids. CDR3 amino acids: CASSLRGVDYGYTF. CDR3 in DNA: TGTGCCAGCAGTTTAAGGGGCGTCGACTATGGCTACACCTTC.

J is TRBJ2-6 and V is TRBV7-9; 10 nucleotides match TRBD2. The junction had 13 bases not matched to a gene; V was cut back by 3 bases and J by 2 bases. This CDR3 has 20 residues. The germline V gene encodes CDR1 SEHNR and CDR2 FQNEAQ (reference sequence). CDR3 protein: CASSLRLLASGSPGANVLTF. CDR3 DNA sequence: TGTGCCAGCAGCTTGAGGTTGTTGGCTAGCGGGAGTCCTGGGGCCAACGTCCTGACTTTC.

On this clonotype: At one of its ends the junction is not consistent with the germline gene, which may arise from a read error. The CDR3 DNA reads TGTGTCAGCAGCATGATTAGCGGGAGACCCTACAATGAGCAGTTCTTC. Its translation: CVSSMISGRPYNEQFF. This chain connects TRBV11-3 to TRBJ2-1, with 9 bases that match TRBD2. The CDR3 is made up of 16 amino acids. CDR1 is SGHNT, CDR2 YENEEA, per germline.

As regards this clonotype: Possible read error: a much larger clone is one base away. The V call is TRBV12-3 or TRBV12-4, the J call TRBJ1-1, with TRBD1 as a possible D gene (5 bases). The CDR3 totals 13 residues. Written as DNA, the CDR3 is TGTGCCAGCACTTTAGACAGATACACTGAAGCTTTCTTT. Protein sequence: CASTLDRYTEAFF.

This clonotype was seen a few times. A read error may account for a junction end that differs from germline. The chain employs TRBV12-3 or TRBV12-4 and TRBJ2-1; 10 bases match TRBD2. The CDR3 length is 13 residues. The CDR3, as DNA: TGTGCCAGCAGTTTACAGCTAGCGGGAGTCTTTGTCTTC. It specifies CASSLQLAGVFVF.

With regard to this clonotype: The junction does not match germline at one end; this may be a read error. The CDR3 nucleotides are TGTGCCATCAGCACCGGGACTAGAGGCACAGATATGCAGTATTTT. This translates into CAISTGTRGTDMQYF. The chain uses TRBV11-2 and TRBJ2-3, with 8 bases aligning to TRBD2. From germline, CDR1 is SGHAT and CDR2 FQNNGV. CDR3 length: 15 amino acids. Looking up the rest from reference TRBV11-2 and TRBJ2-3 gives the full variable domain: EAGVAQSPRYKIIEKRQSVAFWCNPISGHATLYWYQQILGQGPKLLIQFQNNGVVDDSQLPKDRFSAERLKGVDSTLKIQPAKLEDSAVYLCAISTGTRGTDMQYFGPGTRLTVL.

This clonotype was seen ten or more times. This chain uses TRBV29-1 with TRBJ2-7; D not resolved. There are 12 residues in the CDR3. In germline, CDR1 is SQVTM, CDR2 ANQGSEA. Trimming cost V 3 bases and J 4 bases, with 10 bases left between them. CDR3: CSVESADYEQYF. For the CDR3, the DNA is TGCAGCGTTGAGTCCGCAGATTACGAGCAGTACTTC.

A word on this clonotype: Given the absence of the conserved phenylalanine or tryptophan at the CDR3 end, a read error is likely. V is TRBV11-2 and J is TRBJ1-1, with D perhaps matching TRBD1 (6 bases). CDR3 size: 16 residues. Trimming pared 6 bases from V and 4 bases from J, leaving 21 bases between. The germline gives CDR1 SGHAT, CDR2 FQNNGV. The CDR3 loop reads CASSRDRAGVFTEAFI. CDR3 sequence (DNA): TGTGCCAGCAGTCGAGATAGGGCAGGGGTCTTCACTGAAGCTTTCATT.

The chain joins TRBV20-1 to TRBJ1-5; possible D gene TRBD1, 5 bases. The CDR3 is made up of 15 amino acids. Trimming pared 3 bases from V and 5 bases from J, leaving 17 bases between. CDR1 and CDR2 from the germline V gene are DFQATT and SNEGSKA (reference sequence). In nucleotides, the CDR3 is TGCAGTGCTAGTGGCGGGGGGAAGAGGGATCAGCCCCAGCATTTT. Translated, it gives CSASGGGKRDQPQHF.

Details on this clonotype: One end of the junction is discordant with germline, which a read error may explain. The rearrangement links TRBV5-1 to TRBJ2-2; D may be TRBD1 or TRBD2 (5 bases each). CDR1 and CDR2 (germline): SGHRS, YFSETQ. The CDR3 has 16 amino acids. CDR3 sequence (DNA): TGCGCCAGCAGCTTATATCACAGGACGAACACCGGGGAGCTGTTATTT. Its protein product is CASSLYHRTNTGELLF. Full variable domain (outside the CDR3, taken from reference TRBV5-1 and TRBJ2-2): KAGVTQTPRYLIKTRGQQVTLSCSPISGHRSVSWYQQTPGQGLQFLFEYFSETQRNKGNFPGRFSGRQFSNSRSEMNVSTLELGDSALYLCASSLYHRTNTGELLFGEGSRLTVL.

Worth noting for this clonotype: At one end the junction does not follow the germline gene, possibly because of a read error. The gene calls are TRBV28 and TRBJ2-2, with D possibly being TRBD2 (6 bases). The CDR3 has 17 amino acids. In germline, CDR1 is MDHEN, CDR2 SYDVKM. This chain's CDR3 is CASISVLGGAITGELFF. CDR3 coding DNA: TGTGCTAGCATTTCGGTCCTCGGGGGTGCGATCACCGGGGAGCTGTTTTTT.

Comment on this clonotype: The junction departs from germline at one end; a sequencing error may be responsible. The chain carries TRBV13 and TRBJ1-5, with a weak D call TRBD1 (5 bases). Germline V CDR1 and CDR2: PRHDT, FYEKMQ (reference sequence). This CDR3 is 17 amino acids long. CDR3 coding DNA: TGTGCCAACAGCTCAGGGCGTCAGGGTGCGAGCAATCAGCCCCAGCATTTT. It encodes CANSSGRQGASNQPQHF.

Worth noting for this clonotype: One end of the junction fails to match germline, which may point to a read error. The chain is built from TRBV11-1 and TRBJ2-1; weak D call: TRBD1 (6 bases). The CDR3 contains 17 residues. Germline CDR1 and CDR2: SGHAT and FQDESV (reference sequence). The CDR3 spells CASSLTSPVQGNDKQFF. In DNA form, the CDR3 reads TGTGCCAGCAGCTTAACCTCCCCGGTACAGGGTAACGATAAGCAGTTCTTT.

Details on this clonotype: A junction end diverges from the germline sequence, so it may reflect a read error. The V and J genes are TRBV6-1 and TRBJ2-2, with D perhaps assigned TRBD1 or TRBD2 (6 bases each). Germline-derived CDR1 and CDR2 are MNHNS and SASEGT. The CDR3 contains 16 residues. CDR3 region: CTSRGRREMGAGELFF. CDR3 coding DNA: TGTACCAGCAGGGGTAGACGGGAGATGGGCGCCGGGGAGCTGTTTTTT.